A single sample gave rise to the 13 T cell receptor beta chains below, sequenced in a study of T-cell reconstitution after alpha-beta-depleted transplantation in children. The library targeted TCRbeta and was prepared with unique molecular identifiers. TCRdb reprocessed the PCR reads with MiXCR, giving one entry per CDR3 protein. The table includes approximately 500,000 distinct CDR3 sequences, about 10% detected once. This specimen consisted of PBMCs, obtained before TCRalphabeta/CD19-depleted stem cell transplant. Every receptor here comes from a child aged 2 to 10 with inherited bone marrow failure, due to receive a stem cell transplant.

This clonotype was recorded many times. V usage is TRBV7-9 and J usage is TRBJ2-7; D is possibly TRBD1 or TRBD2 (5 bases each). V was shortened by 5 bases and J by 1 base, with 12 bases between the two germline ends. From germline, CDR1 is SEHNR and CDR2 FQNEAQ (reference sequence). The CDR3 contains 14 residues. The CDR3 reads CASSVPGTSYEQYF. The CDR3 region has the DNA TGTGCCAGCAGCGTACCCGGGACGTCCTACGAGCAGTACTTC.

This clonotype was picked up a small number of times. J is TRBJ2-3 and V is TRBV9; D gene ambiguous. The CDR3 is made up of 13 amino acids. V was trimmed by 6 bases and J by 3 bases, leaving 11 bases between them. CDR1 is SGDLS, CDR2 YYNGEE, per germline. CDR3 in DNA: TGTGCCAGCATTCCGGTCTATACAGATACGCAGTATTTT. This translates into CASIPVYTDTQYF.

Comment on this clonotype: Likely a read error: the CDR3 ends without its conserved phenylalanine or tryptophan. J is TRBJ1-1 and V is TRBV12-3 or TRBV12-4, with TRBD1 identical over 7 bases. Trimming at V came to 6 bases and at J to 6 bases, leaving 10 bases not matched to a gene. The CDR3 contains 14 residues. The CDR3 reads CASRATGLLAEAFL. CDR3 nucleotide sequence: TGTGCCAGCAGGGCGACAGGGCTGTTGGCTGAAGCTTTCTTA.

This clonotype was recorded many times. The rearrangement uses TRBV4-3 and TRBJ1-6; D perhaps matches TRBD1 (6 bases). CDR1 and CDR2 from the germline V gene are LGHNA and YSLEER. V dropped 4 bases and J dropped 6 bases, with 13 bases sitting between them. The CDR3 runs 15 residues. The CDR3 DNA reads as TGCGCCAGCAGCCGGGTTGGGGGCAGTAATTCACCCCTCCACTTT. This codes for CASSRVGGSNSPLHF.

This clonotype was observed at least ten times. This rearrangement joins TRBV5-1 to TRBJ2-3, with no clear D. This CDR3 is built from 17 residues. Trimming left V 0 bases short and J 0 bases short, with 14 bases between. Germline V lookup: CDR1 SGHRS, CDR2 YFSETQ. CDR3 sequence: CASSLVEITLSTDTQYF. The CDR3 DNA reads as TGCGCCAGCAGCTTGGTGGAGATTACCTTAAGCACAGATACGCAGTATTTT.

This clonotype occurred many times. The J gene is TRBJ2-7, the V gene TRBV6-2 or TRBV6-3; TRBD2 agrees at 9 bases. V was clipped by 4 bases and J by 3 bases; unmatched bases: 4. The germline gives CDR1 MNHEY, CDR2 SVGEGT. This CDR3 contains 14 residues. The CDR3: CASSSAGGFYEQYF. DNA of the CDR3: TGTGCCAGCAGTTCAGCGGGGGGCTTCTACGAGCAGTACTTC.

This clonotype occurred many times. This rearrangement joins TRBV4-1 to TRBJ2-5; D not resolved. The length of the CDR3 is 14 residues. V dropped 1 base and J dropped 5 bases, with 11 bases sitting between them. Germline lookup yields CDR1 MGHRA and CDR2 YSYEKL. DNA of the CDR3: TGCGCCAGCAGCCAAGTGGGGTCGTGGGAGACCCAGTACTTC. As protein: CASSQVGSWETQYF.

In this sample, this clonotype turned up many times. The chain recombines TRBV19 with TRBJ2-3; TRBD2 matches 13 bases. CDR1 and CDR2 from the germline V gene are LNHDA and SQIVND (reference sequence). CDR3 length: 19 amino acids. Germline trimming cut 1 base from V and 1 base from J; bases unmatched to any gene: 8. The CDR3 DNA follows: TGTGCCAGTAGTATAGCCAGGACTAGCGGGAGTTATGGCACAGATACGCAGTATTTT. This encodes CASSIARTSGSYGTDTQYF.

The genes are TRBV23-1 and TRBJ2-7, with a tentative D call TRBD1 (5 bases). TRBV23-1 is filed as an ORF, its function uncertain. The CDR3 loop spans 15 amino acids. V was shortened by 0 bases and J by 1 base, with 10 bases between the two germline ends. This CDR3 is CASSQSSRASYEQYF. For the CDR3, the DNA is TGCGCCAGCAGTCAATCGAGCAGGGCGTCCTACGAGCAGTACTTC.

In this sample, this clonotype turned up many times. V is TRBV4-3 and J is TRBJ2-7, with a tentative D call TRBD1 (6 bases). V lost 1 base and J 2 bases, leaving 24 bases between the germline ends. The CDR3 consists of 19 residues. CDR1 is LGHNA and CDR2 is YSLEER in the germline V gene. Here the CDR3 reads CASSQGPSGGGSVPYEQYF. CDR3 sequence (DNA): TGCGCCAGCAGCCAAGGTCCTAGTGGGGGCGGCTCCGTACCCTACGAGCAGTACTTC.

This clonotype was seen at least ten times. This sequence joins TRBV9 and TRBJ2-7; D is perhaps TRBD2 (5 bases). Trimming removed 4 bases at V and 6 bases at J, with 20 bases between. This CDR3 is 15 amino acids long. Germline loops: CDR1 SGDLS, CDR2 YYNGEE. CDR3 nucleotides: TGTGCCAGCAGCTTTAGTGGTGGGAGAACGGGCGAGCAGTACTTC. It is translated as CASSFSGGRTGEQYF. Complete variable domain (other parts from reference TRBV9 and TRBJ2-7): DSGVTQTPKHLITATGQRVTLRCSPRSGDLSVYWYQQSLDQGLQFLIQYYNGEERAKGNILERFSAQQFPDLHSELNLSSLELGDSALYFCASSFSGGRTGEQYFGPGTRLTVT.

Ten or more counts support this clonotype. The rearrangement joins TRBV15 to TRBJ2-1; D uncertain. Trimming stripped 0 bases from V and 0 bases from J, with 6 bases between. The CDR3 extends over 15 amino acids. Germline V lookup: CDR1 LNHNV, CDR2 YYDKDF (reference sequence). CDR3 coding DNA: TGTGCCACCAGCAGAGACGTCAACTCCTACAATGAGCAGTTCTTC. Protein sequence: CATSRDVNSYNEQFF.

The V and J genes are TRBV7-2 and TRBJ2-3, with 10 bases fitting TRBD2. V shed 5 bases and J 5 bases; nucleotides not matched to a gene: 10. This CDR3 has 16 amino acids. Germline CDR1 SGHTA, CDR2 FQGNSA. The DNA for the CDR3 is TGTGCCAGCAGCCTATCCGGGACTAGCGCAGGAGATACGCAGTATTTT. The encoded protein is CASSLSGTSAGDTQYF. Full variable domain (remainder filled in from reference TRBV7-2 and TRBJ2-3): GAGVSQSPSNKVTEKGKDVELRCDPISGHTALYWYRQSLGQGLEFLIYFQGNSAPDKSGLPSDRFSAERTGGSVSTLTIQRTQQEDSAVYLCASSLSGTSAGDTQYFGPGTRLTVL.